This T cell receptor (beta chain) was found in a study of T cell changes during pregnancy in multiple sclerosis. The germline V and J ends were trimmed by 2 bases and 10 bases, with 15 bases remaining between them. Germline values: CDR1 LGHNA, CDR2 YSLEER. CDR3 length equals 15 residues. Clones were read by immunoSEQ multiplex PCR, and TCRdb kept only the in-frame ones, dropping some. The profile shows about 60,000 clones, around 90% of them singletons. The source of this sequence is a female donor with multiple sclerosis, enrolled in a pregnancy study. This specimen was CD4+ T cells from peripheral blood mononuclear cells, taken in the first trimester of pregnancy. The genes are TRBV4-3 and TRBJ1-6, with D perhaps matching TRBD1 (6 bases). The chain's CDR3 is CASSQYGGLGSPLHF. The CDR3 region has the DNA TGCGCCAGCAGCCAATATGGGGGCTTAGGGTCACCCCTCCACTTT.